This TCR beta chain was identified in a study of immune cell composition in non-small cell lung cancer. Remarks on this clone: Its target is unknown.

Broader study findings: It was not proven that tumour-reactive clones equal dominant tumour-associated clones. Tumour TCR-beta clonality showed no significant link to smoking pack-years.

This table comes from immunoSEQ multiplex PCR, and its TCRdb copy is limited to in-frame clones, with some not included. The sample lists 2,500 to 3,000 clones, about 74% seen once, with around 13% in the top ten. The CDR3 has 15 residues. V lost 4 bases and J lost 5; bases outside the gene matches: 9. CDR1 SGHDT and CDR2 YYEEEE come from the germline V gene. The clonotype comes from a human donor with non-small cell lung cancer. The sample comprised lung tumor tissue. The chain joins TRBV5-6 to TRBJ2-3; 8 bases are shared with TRBD1. CDR3 DNA: TGTGCCAGCAGCGGGGACAGGCATTCGGGAGATACGCAGTATTTT. Translated: CASSGDRHSGDTQYF.